The entry below describes one T cell receptor (beta chain). It has no known antigen specificity. No base qualities exist here, and no much larger clone lies one base off it. Different DNA sequences within this sample yield the same CDR3. Using the deep immunoSEQ assay, multiplex PCR amplified TCR CDR3 regions from genomic DNA. For each cell subset, the extracted genomic DNA was distributed evenly across all wells of several immunoSEQ 96-well plates, and each plate served as one replicate. Each replicate PCR for sorted subsets received approximately 220 ng genomic DNA, equal to roughly 30,000 T cell genomes. Purified libraries were quantified with a Qubit 3.0 fluorometer, sized on a Bioanalyzer 2100, and re-quantified with the KAPA Library Quantification kit. Each immunoSEQ 96-well plate was sequenced on its own single-read 150-cycle Illumina NextSeq 550 flow cell. The original methods were these. The immunoSEQ output contained only junctional sequences without quality scores, so filtering could not match that applied to full-length reads. To assign V/J genes and CDR3, sequences were annotated using PyIR, a Python wrapper for IgBLAST v1.9, with IMGT germline references. Reads were removed for weak V/J assignments (E-value above 1e-6), missing CDR3, stop codons, out-of-frame junctions, or ambiguous translated residues. V3J clonotypes were defined by identical inferred V gene, J gene, and CDR3 amino acid sequence. Percentage overlap between repertoires was calculated by dividing the number of shared unique clonotypes by the size of the smaller repertoire. Richness of each repertoire was evaluated using RTK rarefaction, the Chao1 estimator, and Recon v2.1 estimates of unobserved clonotypes. Generation probabilities were computed with OLGA for all TCRbeta clonotypes obtained by the gDNA method from several donors. Not all clones reach the TCRdb copy of this immuneACCESS table, which keeps in-frame sequences only. Checked studies attribute under half of the gap to unresolved V genes and leave the rest unexplained. V and J calls and clone size come straight from that table; D and trimming were deduced from the DNA. The sample table shows approximately 940,000 clones, and approximately 80% are seen once. Clones ranked in the top ten supply roughly 1.5% of the sample.

The donors were healthy, HIV-negative adults with no recently reported acute infections or vaccinations. Every donor was a Caucasian adult living in Nashville, Tennessee, USA. CD4+ T cells were enriched through magnetic negative selection, after which naive cells were positively selected on CD45RA and the remaining negative fraction served as the memory subset. After blood collection by leukapheresis, PBMCs were isolated using Ficoll-Histopaque density gradient centrifugation and then cryopreserved in the vapor phase of liquid nitrogen. Analytical flow cytometry was used to check the purity and quantity of each magnetically sorted T cell population. From each sorted fraction, genomic DNA was isolated and quantified by UV absorbance on a Nanodrop 2000c. The sample comes from a study of shared clonotypes between healthy human individuals (TCRdb year 2020). Study-level background: The cohort comprised two women and three men aged 18 to 49 years. The study deeply sequenced blood TCR repertoires of roughly five healthy adults to estimate repertoire size and the extent of clonotype sharing between individuals. Each donor's leukapheresis produced roughly between roughly 0.85 and 9.5 billion PBMCs. For each donor, CD4 naive and CD4 memory were each given three plates, CD8 naive was given two plates, and CD8 memory was given one plate. To increase sequencing depth and limit assay-specific biases, TCR repertoire library preparation and sequencing were carried out by different laboratories using diverse techniques. Here is what the overall study found, with its caveats: When a handful of donors were compared, the shared fraction of clonotypes was about 5.5% for naive CD4, over 3% for naive CD8, 2.3% for memory CD4, and 0.3% to 0.5% for memory CD8. Sampling was restricted to blood, and TCR repertoires in tissue are likely to differ from TCR repertoires in blood. Pairwise subsampling led to the expectation that sequencing depth would affect the degree of clonotype sharing among donors. Larger estimated clonotype richness was generally found for naive subsets than for memory subsets. The small number of donors limited the genetic and exposure-history diversity represented. Incomplete sequencing was indicated by rarefaction of sorted-subset datasets, despite the large sequencing depth. Compared with non-shared clonotypes, the clonotypes found in all four sorted-subset donors had higher generation probabilities.

Relative to germline, V is 2 bases shorter and J is 1 base shorter, with 10 bases between their ends. The CDR3 contains 16 residues, cysteine and phenylalanine counted. CDR3 DNA only is kept here, 48 bases in frame from base 1. Per the germline V gene, SGHRS is the CDR1 and YFSETQ is the CDR2. The TCR sequence derives from a young man in good health. The chain couples TRBV5-1 to TRBJ2-6, with an unclear D gene assignment. The sequencing input was memory CD4+ T cells sorted from blood. Sample cell subset or site, as interpreted from the label and publication: CD45RA-negative fraction. The CDR3 protein sequence reads: CASSLDGGSGANVLTF. The nucleotide sequence reads TGCGCCAGCAGCTTAGACGGTGGGTCTGGGGCCAACGTCCTGACTTTC.